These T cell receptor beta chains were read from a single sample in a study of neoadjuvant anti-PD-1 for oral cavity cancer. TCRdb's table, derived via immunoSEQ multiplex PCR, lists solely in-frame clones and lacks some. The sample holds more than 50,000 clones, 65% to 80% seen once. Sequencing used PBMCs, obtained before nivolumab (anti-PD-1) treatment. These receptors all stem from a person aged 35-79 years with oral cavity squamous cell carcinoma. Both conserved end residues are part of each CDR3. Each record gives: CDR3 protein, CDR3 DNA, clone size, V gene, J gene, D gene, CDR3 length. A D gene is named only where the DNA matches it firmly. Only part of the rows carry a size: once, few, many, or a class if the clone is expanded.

CDR3 protein: CASSARTGDYGYTF
CDR3 DNA: TGTGCCAGTAGTGCTCGGACAGGAGACTATGGCTACACCTTC
clone size: .
V gene: TRBV19
J gene: TRBJ1-2
D gene: TRBD1
CDR3 length: 14

CDR3 protein: CASSQGGLETQYF
CDR3 DNA: TGTGCCAGCAGCCAAGGAGGGCTAGAGACCCAGTACTTC
clone size: .
V gene: TRBV6-1
J gene: TRBJ2-5
D gene: .
CDR3 length: 13

CDR3 protein: CAGSPRTGLNTEAFF
CDR3 DNA: TGTGCCGGCAGTCCCCGGACAGGTCTCAACACTGAAGCTTTCTTT
clone size: .
V gene: TRBV27
J gene: TRBJ1-1
D gene: TRBD1
CDR3 length: 15

CDR3 protein: CAWIAVLDRDYGYTF
CDR3 DNA: TGCGCCTGGATTGCCGTCTTGGACAGAGACTATGGCTACACCTTC
clone size: once
V gene: TRBV30
J gene: TRBJ1-2
D gene: .
CDR3 length: 15

CDR3 protein: CAVKLGTSTEAFF
CDR3 DNA: TGTGCCGTAAAACTCGGGACTTCGACTGAAGCTTTCTTT
clone size: .
V gene: TRBV7-8
J gene: TRBJ1-1
D gene: .
CDR3 length: 13

CDR3 protein: CASSLDSSSTDTQYF
CDR3 DNA: TGCGCCAGCAGCTTGGACTCCTCTAGCACAGATACGCAGTATTTT
clone size: few
V gene: TRBV5-1
J gene: TRBJ2-3
D gene: .
CDR3 length: 15

CDR3 protein: CVRSPGQFYGYTF
CDR3 DNA: TGTGTCAGAAGCCCAGGACAGTTCTATGGCTACACCTTC
clone size: .
V gene: TRBV7-5
J gene: TRBJ1-2
D gene: .
CDR3 length: 13

CDR3 protein: CASSLRGNEQYF
CDR3 DNA: TGTGCCAGCAGTCTCAGGGGGAACGAGCAGTACTTC
clone size: .
V gene: TRBV2
J gene: TRBJ2-7
D gene: TRBD1
CDR3 length: 12

CDR3 protein: CASSLRGGSVEAFF
CDR3 DNA: TGTGCCAGCAGCTTACGTGGCGGATCTGTGGAAGCTTTCTTT
clone size: .
V gene: TRBV7-9
J gene: TRBJ1-1
D gene: .
CDR3 length: 14

CDR3 protein: CSVADSLNSNQPQHF
CDR3 DNA: TGCAGCGTTGCTGACAGCCTTAATAGCAATCAGCCCCAGCATTTT
clone size: .
V gene: TRBV29-1
J gene: TRBJ1-5
D gene: .
CDR3 length: 15

CDR3 protein: CASSFTGGAYEQYF
CDR3 DNA: TGTGCCAGCAGTTTTACAGGGGGGGCCTACGAGCAGTACTTC
clone size: .
V gene: TRBV28
J gene: TRBJ2-7
D gene: .
CDR3 length: 14

CDR3 protein: CASSRDRGAYTHYGYTF
CDR3 DNA: TGTGCCAGTAGTCGGGACAGGGGAGCCTACACACACTATGGCTACACCTTC
clone size: .
V gene: TRBV19
J gene: TRBJ1-2
D gene: TRBD1
CDR3 length: 17

CDR3 protein: CASSFSGTPATQFF
CDR3 DNA: TGTGCCAGCAGCTTTTCCGGGACACCGGCCACCCAGTTCTTC
clone size: .
V gene: TRBV27
J gene: TRBJ2-1
D gene: .
CDR3 length: 14

CDR3 protein: CASSLAGVSNQPQHF
CDR3 DNA: TGTGCCAGCAGCTTAGCAGGGGTTAGCAATCAGCCCCAGCATTTT
clone size: .
V gene: TRBV7-2
J gene: TRBJ1-5
D gene: .
CDR3 length: 15

CDR3 protein: CASSPIGGSEQFF
CDR3 DNA: TGTGCCAGCAGCCCAATCGGCGGTTCCGAGCAGTTCTTC
clone size: .
V gene: TRBV7-3
J gene: TRBJ2-1
D gene: .
CDR3 length: 13

CDR3 protein: CASSLLRLAGGQETQYF
CDR3 DNA: TGCGCCAGCAGCTTGCTGAGGCTAGCGGGAGGACAAGAGACCCAGTACTTC
clone size: .
V gene: TRBV5-1
J gene: TRBJ2-5
D gene: TRBD2
CDR3 length: 17

CDR3 protein: CAIRAGTVNTGELFF
CDR3 DNA: TGTGCCATCAGGGCCGGGACAGTTAACACCGGGGAGCTGTTTTTT
clone size: .
V gene: TRBV10-3
J gene: TRBJ2-2
D gene: TRBD1
CDR3 length: 15

CDR3 protein: CASTQRAPLAQYF
CDR3 DNA: TGTGCCAGCACCCAGCGGGCCCCGCTGGCCCAGTACTTC
clone size: .
V gene: TRBV6-5
J gene: TRBJ2-5
D gene: .
CDR3 length: 13

CDR3 protein: CASTITGGGESNQPQHF
CDR3 DNA: TGTGCCAGCACCATCACTGGGGGAGGGGAGAGCAATCAGCCCCAGCATTTT
clone size: .
V gene: TRBV2
J gene: TRBJ1-5
D gene: .
CDR3 length: 17

CDR3 protein: CASSPAGGVRYEQYF
CDR3 DNA: TGTGCCAGCAGTCCGGCGGGGGGTGTCCGCTACGAGCAGTACTTC
clone size: .
V gene: TRBV6-5
J gene: TRBJ2-7
D gene: TRBD2
CDR3 length: 15

CDR3 protein: CASSLEARHGIEQFF
CDR3 DNA: TGTGCCAGCAGCTTAGAGGCCCGGCATGGGATTGAGCAGTTCTTC
clone size: .
V gene: TRBV11-3
J gene: TRBJ2-1
D gene: .
CDR3 length: 15

CDR3 protein: CASSLSVSGANVLTF
CDR3 DNA: TGTGCCAGCAGTTTATCAGTCTCTGGGGCCAACGTCCTGACTTTC
clone size: .
V gene: TRBV28
J gene: TRBJ2-6
D gene: .
CDR3 length: 15

CDR3 protein: CASSLVRDSPYEQYF
CDR3 DNA: TGCGCCAGCAGCTTGGTCAGGGACAGCCCCTACGAGCAGTACTTC
clone size: .
V gene: TRBV5-1
J gene: TRBJ2-7
D gene: TRBD1
CDR3 length: 15

CDR3 protein: CAWAGGTEAFF
CDR3 DNA: TGTGCCTGGGCAGGGGGCACTGAAGCTTTCTTT
clone size: few
V gene: TRBV30
J gene: TRBJ1-1
D gene: TRBD1
CDR3 length: 11

CDR3 protein: CAWSDTGSRTDTQYF
CDR3 DNA: TGTGCCTGGAGTGATACGGGCTCCAGGACAGATACGCAGTATTTT
clone size: .
V gene: TRBV30
J gene: TRBJ2-3
D gene: .
CDR3 length: 15

CDR3 protein: CASRGQGDQPQHF
CDR3 DNA: TGTGCCAGCAGGGGACAGGGTGATCAGCCCCAGCATTTT
clone size: few
V gene: TRBV28
J gene: TRBJ1-5
D gene: TRBD1
CDR3 length: 13

CDR3 protein: CASSQGLAGLGTGELFF
CDR3 DNA: TGTGCCAGCAGCCAAGGACTAGCGGGGTTGGGCACCGGGGAGCTGTTTTTT
clone size: .
V gene: TRBV4-2
J gene: TRBJ2-2
D gene: TRBD2
CDR3 length: 17

CDR3 protein: CASSTRPGSQAHYEQYF
CDR3 DNA: TGTGCCAGTAGTACCAGACCTGGGTCACAGGCTCACTACGAGCAGTACTTC
clone size: .
V gene: TRBV19
J gene: TRBJ2-7
D gene: .
CDR3 length: 17